A single sample is the source of the 7 T cell receptor beta chains below, sequenced in a study of blood T cell repertoires in COVID-19. Here immunoSEQ multiplex PCR was the method, and the copy in TCRdb shows in-frame clones only, minus some. This sample has about 300,000 clones; approximately 84% occur once, and the top ten carry more than 1.1%. Sequenced: peripheral blood. These receptors originate from a human donor with COVID-19, enrolled during active disease. The donor label of this sample is uncertain.

This chain joins TRBV6-1 and TRBJ1-1, with unresolved D. The CDR3 covers 14 residues. Germline assignment: CDR1 MNHNS and CDR2 SASEGT. Trimming removed 2 bases at V and 2 bases at J, with 9 bases between. This chain's CDR3 is CASSESRRNTEAFF. DNA for the CDR3: TGTGCCAGCAGTGAATCGAGGCGCAACACTGAAGCTTTCTTT.

A few counts support this clone. This sample includes further DNA sequences coding for the same CDR3. The CDR3 spells CASSYAGQETQYF. CDR3 coding DNA: TGCGCCAGCAGCTACGCCGGGCAAGAGACCCAGTACTTC. The rearrangement uses TRBV5-1 and TRBJ2-5; no clear D. CDR3 size: 13 residues. V lost 3 bases and J lost 2, with 8 bases in between. Germline assignment: CDR1 SGHRS and CDR2 YFSETQ.

The chain couples TRBV9 to TRBJ1-5; maybe TRBD1 (5 bases). V was shortened by 0 bases and J by 4 bases, with 11 bases between the two germline ends. The CDR3 covers 15 residues. CDR1 SGDLS and CDR2 YYNGEE come from the germline V gene. This chain's CDR3 is CASSVDWGRNQPQHF. The CDR3 DNA sequence: TGTGCCAGCAGCGTAGATTGGGGGAGGAATCAGCCCCAGCATTTT.

V and J are TRBV2 and TRBJ2-3; 7 nucleotides agree with TRBD2. J lost 6 bases, V lost 9 bases, and 6 bases had no gene match. This CDR3 spans 12 amino acids. Germline loops: CDR1 SNHLY, CDR2 FYNNEI. This chain's CDR3 is CARRGDGDTQYF. The CDR3 nucleotides read TGTGCCAGACGGGGGGACGGGGATACGCAGTATTTT.

The chain combines TRBV28 with TRBJ2-1; 10 bases are shared with TRBD2. V lost 5 bases, J lost 6 bases, and 10 bases stayed unmatched. The CDR3 runs 16 residues. The germline V gene has CDR1 MDHEN and CDR2 SYDVKM. This chain's CDR3 is CASSAPSGSTINEQFF. In nucleotides, the CDR3 is TGTGCCAGCAGTGCCCCTAGCGGGAGTACGATCAATGAGCAGTTCTTC. The whole variable domain, remainder taken from reference TRBV28 and TRBJ2-1, is DVKVTQSSRYLVKRTGEKVFLECVQDMDHENMFWYRQDPGLGLRLIYFSYDVKMKEKGDIPEGYSVSREKKERFSLILESASTNQTSMYLCASSAPSGSTINEQFFGPGTRLTVL.

V is TRBV12-2 and J is TRBJ1-4; the table's D call of TRBD1 was not tested on the DNA. TRBV12-2 is given as a pseudogene. The CDR3 extends over 14 amino acids. The CDR3 protein is CASRPRPGTKKLFF. For the CDR3, the DNA is TGTGCAAGTCGCCCCCGCCCCGGGACAAAAAAACTGTTTTTT.

Notes on this clone: At one end the junction does not follow the germline gene, possibly because of a read error. The chain employs TRBV30 and TRBJ2-4; tentative D call: TRBD2 (6 bases). The germline V gene has CDR1 GTSNPN and CDR2 SVGIG (reference sequence). The CDR3 sequence is 11 residues long. The CDR3: CAWSERTILRF. Written as DNA, the CDR3 is TGTGCCTGGAGTGAACGGACTATACTCCGCTTC.